This TCR beta chain was observed in a study of blood T cell repertoires in COVID-19. V was clipped by 6 bases and J by 1 base, with 5 bases between them. Germline values: CDR1 LNHDA, CDR2 SQIVND (reference sequence). This CDR3 is built from 12 residues. Libraries were prepared by immunoSEQ multiplex PCR; TCRdb keeps only in-frame clonotypes and omits some of them. The repertoire holds roughly 250,000 clones, with around 86% as singletons. Specimen: PBMCs or T cells enriched from blood (not recorded which). This clonotype originated in a woman between 50 and 59 years old who had recovered from COVID-19. The V gene is TRBV19, the J gene TRBJ2-3, with D uncertain. The CDR3 DNA follows: TGTGCCAGTAGGGCTCGCACAGATACGCAGTATTTT. Its translation is CASRARTDTQYF.